This TCR beta chain emerged from a study of OX40 agonist ivuxolimab in advanced cancers. Some clones are missing from TCRdb's copy, which holds only in-frame ones; the method was immunoSEQ multiplex PCR. The data show around 67,000 clones, approximately 80% seen once. About this clone itself: Its antigen remains unknown.

Study results and limitations: Expanded clones belonging to CD8+ T cells outnumbered, on average, those of CD4+.

The sequences come from CD4+ or CD8+ T cells sorted from blood, collected in a trial of the OX40 agonist ivuxolimab. The sequence came from an adult with an advanced solid tumor such as melanoma, head and neck, liver or kidney cancer.

The DNA for the CDR3 is TGTGCCAGCAGTGCCCAAAACATTCAGTACTTC. It specifies CASSAQNIQYF. The chain is built from TRBV2 and TRBJ2-4; D not resolved. The V end was cut by 4 bases, the J end by 5 bases, with 3 bases between. The CDR3 loop spans 11 amino acids. Germline V gene lookup returns CDR1 SNHLY and CDR2 FYNNEI.